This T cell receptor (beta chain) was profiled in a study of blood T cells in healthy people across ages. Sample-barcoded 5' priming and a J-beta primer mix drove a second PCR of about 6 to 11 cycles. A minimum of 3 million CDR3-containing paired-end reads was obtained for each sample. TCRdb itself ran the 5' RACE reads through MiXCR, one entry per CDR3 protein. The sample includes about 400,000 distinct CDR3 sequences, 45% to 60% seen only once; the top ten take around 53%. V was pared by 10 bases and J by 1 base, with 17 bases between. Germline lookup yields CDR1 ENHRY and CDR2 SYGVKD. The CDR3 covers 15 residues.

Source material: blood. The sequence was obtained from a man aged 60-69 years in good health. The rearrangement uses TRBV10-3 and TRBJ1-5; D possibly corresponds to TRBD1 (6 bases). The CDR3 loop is CATQQGVESNQPQHF. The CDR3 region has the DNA TGTGCCACCCAACAGGGTGTGGAAAGCAATCAGCCCCAGCATTTT.